This TCR beta chain stems from a study of blood T cell repertoires in COVID-19. The table came from immunoSEQ multiplex PCR; TCRdb's copy has only in-frame clones and leaves some out. Of 80,000 to 100,000 clones detected, 75% to 90% appear once; the ten largest clones hold roughly 1.5%. The TCR comes from a human donor with active COVID-19. The donor label of this sample is uncertain. The sequenced sample was peripheral blood.

CDR3 sequence: CASSLRTGKYNEQFF. The CDR3 DNA reads as TGTGCCAGCTCACTTAGGACAGGGAAATACAATGAGCAGTTCTTC. The chain uses TRBV18 and TRBJ2-1; 8 bases are shared with TRBD1. The CDR3 is 15 residues long. The V gene's germline CDR1 is KGHSH and CDR2 LQKENI. Trimming cost V 4 bases and J 4 bases; bases outside gene matches: 6.